This T cell receptor beta chain was profiled in a study of shared clonotypes between healthy human individuals. Overall study findings and caveats: The generation probabilities recorded for non-shared clonotypes fell below those of clonotypes shared by all four donors. Naive CD4 clonotype sharing across a handful of donors was around 5.5%. Compared with memory subsets, naive subsets generally had larger estimated richness.

With respect to this clone: Its antigen remains unknown.

Naive CD45RA+ and memory CD45RA-negative subsets were split from CD4+ cells. V dropped 1 base and J dropped 1 base, with 14 bases sitting between them. The CDR3 has 17 amino acids. The germline gives CDR1 SGDLS, CDR2 YYNGEE. Sequencing was performed with immunoSEQ multiplex PCR; in TCRdb, only in-frame clones are kept and a portion is missing. The sample comprises about 2.4 million clones, under 95% of which are singletons, and 0.36% rests with the top ten. The sample consisted of naive CD4+ T cells from PBMCs. Regarding subset: CD45RA+ positively selected. The rearrangement joins TRBV9 to TRBJ2-2; D might be TRBD2 (5 bases). This sequence originates from a man aged 18 to 30 in good health. Some clones in this sample may be carry-over from other donors' samples. The CDR3 sequence: CASSVFSSGKNTGELFF. The DNA of the CDR3 is TGTGCCAGCAGCGTATTTTCTTCCGGGAAGAACACCGGGGAGCTGTTTTTT.